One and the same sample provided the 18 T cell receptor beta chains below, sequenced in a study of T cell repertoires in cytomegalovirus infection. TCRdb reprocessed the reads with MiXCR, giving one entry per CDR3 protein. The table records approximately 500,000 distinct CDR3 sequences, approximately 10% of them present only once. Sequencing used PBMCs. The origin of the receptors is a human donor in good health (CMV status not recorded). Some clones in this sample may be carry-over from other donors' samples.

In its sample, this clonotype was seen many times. CDR3: CATSKTSVHADTQYF. Written as DNA, the CDR3 is TGTGCCACCAGCAAGACGAGCGTCCATGCAGATACGCAGTATTTT. This sequence joins TRBV15 and TRBJ2-3, with D unclear. V was pared by 4 bases and J by 4 bases, with 15 bases between. The V gene's germline CDR1 is LNHNV and CDR2 YYDKDF (reference sequence). The CDR3 loop spans 15 amino acids.

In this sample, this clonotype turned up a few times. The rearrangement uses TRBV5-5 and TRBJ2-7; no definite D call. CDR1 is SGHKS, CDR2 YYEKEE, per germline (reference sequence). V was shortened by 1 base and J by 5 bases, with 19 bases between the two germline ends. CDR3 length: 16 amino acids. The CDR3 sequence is CASSLPPGARKDEQYF. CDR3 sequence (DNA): TGTGCCAGCAGCTTGCCCCCCGGAGCCCGGAAGGACGAGCAGTACTTC.

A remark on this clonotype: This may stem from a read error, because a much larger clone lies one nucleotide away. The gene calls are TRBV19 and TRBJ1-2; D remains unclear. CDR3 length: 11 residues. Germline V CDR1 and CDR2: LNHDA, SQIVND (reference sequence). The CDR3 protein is CASRKNYSYTF. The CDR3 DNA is TGTGCCAGTAGGAAGAACTATAGCTACACCTTC.

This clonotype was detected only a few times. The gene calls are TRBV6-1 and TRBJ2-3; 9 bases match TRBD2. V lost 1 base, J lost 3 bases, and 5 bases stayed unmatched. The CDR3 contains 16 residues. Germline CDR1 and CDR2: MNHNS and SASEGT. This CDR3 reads CASSEGSGRRTDTQYF. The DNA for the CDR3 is TGTGCCAGCAGTGAAGGTAGCGGGAGAAGGACAGATACGCAGTATTTT.

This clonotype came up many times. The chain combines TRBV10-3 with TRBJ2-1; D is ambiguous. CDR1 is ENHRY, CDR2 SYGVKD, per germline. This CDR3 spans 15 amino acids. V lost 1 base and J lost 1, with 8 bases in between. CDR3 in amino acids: CAISEWVSSYNEQFF. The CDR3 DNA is TGTGCCATCAGTGAGTGGGTGTCTTCCTACAATGAGCAGTTCTTC.

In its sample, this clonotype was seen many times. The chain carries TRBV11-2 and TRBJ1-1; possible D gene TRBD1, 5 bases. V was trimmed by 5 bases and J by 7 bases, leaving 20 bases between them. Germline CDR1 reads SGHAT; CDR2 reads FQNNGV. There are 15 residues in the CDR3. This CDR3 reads CASSRVGGLRREAFF. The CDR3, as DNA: TGTGCCAGCAGCCGAGTCGGGGGGTTGCGGCGTGAAGCTTTCTTT. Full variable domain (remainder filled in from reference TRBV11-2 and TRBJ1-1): EAGVAQSPRYKIIEKRQSVAFWCNPISGHATLYWYQQILGQGPKLLIQFQNNGVVDDSQLPKDRFSAERLKGVDSTLKIQPAKLEDSAVYLCASSRVGGLRREAFFGQGTRLTVV.

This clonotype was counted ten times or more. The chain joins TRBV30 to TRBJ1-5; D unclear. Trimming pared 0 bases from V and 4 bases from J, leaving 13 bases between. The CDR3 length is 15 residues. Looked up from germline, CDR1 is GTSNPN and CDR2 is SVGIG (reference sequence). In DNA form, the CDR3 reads TGTGCCTGGAGTGTAGGACTGCTCCTTAATCAGCCCCAGCATTTT. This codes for CAWSVGLLLNQPQHF.

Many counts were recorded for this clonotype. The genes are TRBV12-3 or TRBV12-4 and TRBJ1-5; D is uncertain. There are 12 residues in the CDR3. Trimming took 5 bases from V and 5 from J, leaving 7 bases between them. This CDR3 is CASSPQDQPQHF. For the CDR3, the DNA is TGTGCCAGCAGTCCCCAAGATCAGCCCCAGCATTTT.

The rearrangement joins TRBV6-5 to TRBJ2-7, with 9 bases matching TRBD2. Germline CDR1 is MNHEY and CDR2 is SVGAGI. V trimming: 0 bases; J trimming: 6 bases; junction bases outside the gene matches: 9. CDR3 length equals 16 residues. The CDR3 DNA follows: TGTGCCAGCAGTTACTCCACCGGGACTAGCTCGGGCGAGCAGTACTTC. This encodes CASSYSTGTSSGEQYF.

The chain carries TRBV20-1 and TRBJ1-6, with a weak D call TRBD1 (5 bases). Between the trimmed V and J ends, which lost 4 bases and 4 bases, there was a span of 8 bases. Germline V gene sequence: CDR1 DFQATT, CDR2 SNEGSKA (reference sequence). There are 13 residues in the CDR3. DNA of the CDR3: TGCAGTGCTATCGACAGTTATAATTCACCCCTCCACTTT. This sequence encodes CSAIDSYNSPLHF.

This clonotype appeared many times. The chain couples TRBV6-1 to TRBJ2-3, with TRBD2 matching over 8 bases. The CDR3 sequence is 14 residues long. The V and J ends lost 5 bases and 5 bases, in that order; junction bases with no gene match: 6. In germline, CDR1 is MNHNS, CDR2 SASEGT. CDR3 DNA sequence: TGTGCCAGCAGTAATCCCCGGGGGGGAGATACGCAGTATTTT. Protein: CASSNPRGGDTQYF.

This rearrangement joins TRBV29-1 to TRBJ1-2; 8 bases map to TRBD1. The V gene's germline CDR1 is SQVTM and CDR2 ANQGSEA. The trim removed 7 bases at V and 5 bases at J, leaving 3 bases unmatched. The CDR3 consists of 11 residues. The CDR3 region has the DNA TGCAGCGCCTGGACAGGGTATGGCTACACCTTC. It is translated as CSAWTGYGYTF.

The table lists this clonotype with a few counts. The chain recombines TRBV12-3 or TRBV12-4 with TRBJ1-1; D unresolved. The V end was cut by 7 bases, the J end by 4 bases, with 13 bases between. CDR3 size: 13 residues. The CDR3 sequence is CASINPRGTEAFF. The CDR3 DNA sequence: TGTGCCAGCATCAATCCCCGGGGCACTGAAGCTTTCTTT.

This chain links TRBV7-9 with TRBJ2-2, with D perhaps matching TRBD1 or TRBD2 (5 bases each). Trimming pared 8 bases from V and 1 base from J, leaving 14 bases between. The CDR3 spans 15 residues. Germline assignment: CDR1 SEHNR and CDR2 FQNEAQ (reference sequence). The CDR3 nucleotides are TGTGCCAGCTTTGTCGAGGGGTTGAACACCGGGGAGCTGTTTTTT. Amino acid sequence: CASFVEGLNTGELFF.

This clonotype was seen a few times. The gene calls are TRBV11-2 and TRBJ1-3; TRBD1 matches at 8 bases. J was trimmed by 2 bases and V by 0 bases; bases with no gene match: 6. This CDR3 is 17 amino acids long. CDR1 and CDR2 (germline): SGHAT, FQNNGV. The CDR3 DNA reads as TGTGCCAGCAGCTTAGATCCAGGGGGCCGCGCTGGAAACACCATATATTTT. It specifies CASSLDPGGRAGNTIYF.

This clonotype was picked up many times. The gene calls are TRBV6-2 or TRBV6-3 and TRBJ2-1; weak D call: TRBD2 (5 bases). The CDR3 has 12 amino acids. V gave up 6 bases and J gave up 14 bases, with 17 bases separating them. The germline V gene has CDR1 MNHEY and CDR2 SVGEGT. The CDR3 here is CASSLGDLEEFF. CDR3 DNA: TGTGCCAGCAGCCTAGGCGACTTGGAGGAGTTCTTC.

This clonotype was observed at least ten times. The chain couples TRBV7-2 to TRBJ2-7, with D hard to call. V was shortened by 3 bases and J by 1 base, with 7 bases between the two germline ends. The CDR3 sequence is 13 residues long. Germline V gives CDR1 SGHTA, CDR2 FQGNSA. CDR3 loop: CASSLSQSYEQYF. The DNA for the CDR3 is TGTGCCAGCAGCTTGTCCCAGTCCTACGAGCAGTACTTC.

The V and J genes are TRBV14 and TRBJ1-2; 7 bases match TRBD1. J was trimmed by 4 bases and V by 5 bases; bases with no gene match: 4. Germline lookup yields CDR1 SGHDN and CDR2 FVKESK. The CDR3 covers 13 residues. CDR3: CASSYQGGYGYTF. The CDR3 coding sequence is TGTGCCAGCAGCTACCAGGGGGGCTATGGCTACACCTTC.